One and the same sample provided the 10 T cell receptor beta chains below, sequenced in a study of shared clonotypes between healthy human individuals. Clones were sequenced by immunoSEQ multiplex PCR, and TCRdb holds only the in-frame ones, with some missing. The table includes roughly 2.4 million clones, nearly 97% detected once. Sequenced sample: naive CD4+ T cells sorted from blood. Subset meaning: CD45RA+ positively selected. Source of these receptors: a man between 18 and 35 years old in good health.

The chain combines TRBV10-3 with TRBJ1-2; 9 bases match TRBD1. The CDR3 contains 16 residues. The V gene's germline CDR1 is ENHRY and CDR2 SYGVKD. The trim removed 6 bases at V and 3 bases at J, leaving 11 bases unmatched. Here the CDR3 reads CAISPPGQGFDYGYTF. CDR3 bases: TGTGCCATCAGCCCGCCGGGACAGGGTTTCGACTATGGCTACACCTTC.

The CDR3 here is CATSRDFFFYEQYF. CDR3 in DNA: TGTGCCACCAGCAGAGATTTTTTTTTCTACGAGCAGTACTTC. J is TRBJ2-7 and V is TRBV15; D is uncertain. In germline, CDR1 is LNHNV, CDR2 YYDKDF (reference sequence). The CDR3 is 14 residues long. V was pared by 0 bases and J by 3 bases, with 9 bases between.

The chain combines TRBV7-2 with TRBJ1-1; D is unclear. The CDR3 loop spans 16 amino acids. CDR1 SGHTA and CDR2 FQGNSA come from the germline V gene. The V end was cut by 5 bases, the J end by 1 base, with 17 bases between. The CDR3 region has the DNA TGTGCCAGCAGCCCATCCTCTGGCGTCCGGAACACTGAAGCTTTCTTT. Translating it yields CASSPSSGVRNTEAFF.

V is TRBV28 and J is TRBJ1-1, with D possibly matching TRBD1 (6 bases). The CDR3 has 16 amino acids. CDR1 is MDHEN and CDR2 is SYDVKM in the germline V gene. V shed 5 bases and J shed 4 bases, with 20 bases lying between them. This CDR3 is CASSLPPTQGGTEAFF. The CDR3 DNA follows: TGTGCCAGCAGTCTACCCCCAACACAGGGAGGCACTGAAGCTTTCTTT. The full variable domain, its missing parts supplied by reference TRBV28 and TRBJ1-1, is DVKVTQSSRYLVKRTGEKVFLECVQDMDHENMFWYRQDPGLGLRLIYFSYDVKMKEKGDIPEGYSVSREKKERFSLILESASTNQTSMYLCASSLPPTQGGTEAFFGQGTRLTVV.

This clone was seen once. The chain links TRBV19 to TRBJ1-2, with TRBD1 as a possible D gene (5 bases). Trimming took off 8 bases at V and 7 bases at J, with 14 bases between the two ends. There are 12 residues in the CDR3. Germline V gene sequence: CDR1 LNHDA, CDR2 SQIVND (reference sequence). CDR3 nucleotides: TGTGCCAGTGGGACCCCCAGGGCTGGCTACACCTTC. This gives the protein CASGTPRAGYTF.

The genes are TRBV27 and TRBJ2-7; 9 bases map to TRBD1. This CDR3 has 16 amino acids. Germline CDR1 reads MNHEY; CDR2 reads SMNVEV (reference sequence). J gave up 4 bases and V 5 bases, and 12 bases lay outside the gene matches. This CDR3 reads CASSPGQGLFPYEQYF. The CDR3 nucleotides read TGTGCCAGCAGTCCGGGACAGGGTCTATTCCCTTACGAGCAGTACTTC.

The chain recombines TRBV5-4 with TRBJ2-7; TRBD1 aligns across 7 bases. Looked up from germline, CDR1 is SGHNT and CDR2 is YYREEE (reference sequence). This CDR3 region has 14 residues. V shed 1 base and J 2 bases; nucleotides not matched to a gene: 3. Here the CDR3 DNA reads TGTGCCAGCAGCTTGAGAGGACAGGCCTACGAGCAGTACTTC. This encodes CASSLRGQAYEQYF.

This chain uses TRBV25-1 with TRBJ2-3; D call uncertain. This CDR3 is 16 amino acids long. Trimming cost V 5 bases and J 3 bases, with 18 bases left between them. The germline CDR1 and CDR2 sequences are MGHDK and SYGVNS. CDR3 nucleotide sequence: TGTGCCAGCAGTCCCCGGTCTGGCTCCCCGACAGATACGCAGTATTTT. Encoded protein: CASSPRSGSPTDTQYF.

This chain joins TRBV4-1 and TRBJ1-5, with a weak D call TRBD1 (5 bases). Germline V CDR1 and CDR2: MGHRA, YSYEKL. This CDR3 has 17 amino acids. V lost 0 bases and J lost 7, with 19 bases in between. CDR3 sequence reads: CASSQEGAGSGRQPQHF. As DNA, the CDR3 is TGCGCCAGCAGCCAAGAGGGAGCAGGGTCGGGAAGGCAGCCCCAGCATTTT.

The V gene is TRBV18, the J gene TRBJ2-7, with D possibly TRBD1 on 5 matching bases. Germline V gene data show CDR1 as KGHSH and CDR2 as LQKENI. This CDR3 spans 15 amino acids. V lost 1 base to trimming and J lost 0 bases, with 10 bases between them. The CDR3 sequence is CASSPRQMSSYEQYF. Written as DNA, the CDR3 is TGTGCCAGCTCACCACGACAGATGAGCTCCTACGAGCAGTACTTC.